The present entry profiles one TCR beta chain with its context. With 0 bases removed from V and 4 bases from J, the gap between germline ends came to 12 bases. The CDR3 is made up of 14 amino acids. The V gene's germline CDR1 is SQVTM and CDR2 ANQGSEA. The data derive from a study of ipilimumab plus nivolumab after autologous stem cell transplantation. TCRdb keeps only in-frame clones here, not all; method: immunoSEQ multiplex PCR. The sample includes 20,000 to 25,000 clones, under 75% of them seen just once. This TCR came from a male donor with diffuse large B-cell lymphoma. This sample comprised PBMCs, obtained in a trial of ipilimumab plus nivolumab as post-transplant consolidation. V is TRBV29-1 and J is TRBJ1-2; TRBD1 might be the D (5 bases). As DNA, the CDR3 is TGCAGCGTTGAAGACCGGGGACTGGTCTATGGCTACACCTTC. This codes for CSVEDRGLVYGYTF.